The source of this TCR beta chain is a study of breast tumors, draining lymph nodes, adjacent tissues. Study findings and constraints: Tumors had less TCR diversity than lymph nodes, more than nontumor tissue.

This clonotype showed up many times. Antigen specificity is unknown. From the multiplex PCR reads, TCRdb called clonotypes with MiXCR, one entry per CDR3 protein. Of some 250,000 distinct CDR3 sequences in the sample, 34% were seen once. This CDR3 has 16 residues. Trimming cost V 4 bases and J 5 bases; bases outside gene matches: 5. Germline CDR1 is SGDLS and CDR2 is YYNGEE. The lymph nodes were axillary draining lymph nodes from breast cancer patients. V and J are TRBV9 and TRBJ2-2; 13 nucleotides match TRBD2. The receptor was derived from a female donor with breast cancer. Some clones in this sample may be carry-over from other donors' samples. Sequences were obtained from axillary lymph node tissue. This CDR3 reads CASSTRTSGGTGELFF. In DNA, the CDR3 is TGTGCCAGCAGCACCCGGACTAGCGGGGGAACCGGGGAGCTGTTTTTT.